These 29 T cell receptor beta chains came from one sample sequenced in a study of identical twins. MiXCR was run by TCRdb on the 5' RACE reads, yielding one entry per CDR3 protein. The repertoire holds fewer than 250,000 distinct CDR3 sequences, with 7.5% as singletons. This sample also belongs to another study, concerning yellow fever vaccine responses in identical twins.

What was sequenced was CD8+ T cells sorted from blood. The receptors were sampled from a woman under 30 in good health.

There are a few counts of this clonotype. The V call is TRBV6-2 or TRBV6-3, the J call TRBJ2-1, with 11 positions matching TRBD1. The CDR3 extends over 21 amino acids. Germline CDR1 reads MNHEY; CDR2 reads SVGEGT. J was trimmed by 9 bases and V by 6 bases; bases with no gene match: 28. Here the CDR3 reads CASRQGRPGTGGWSLHVEQFF. Here the CDR3 DNA reads TGTGCCAGCAGGCAGGGGCGTCCCGGGACAGGGGGTTGGTCTCTACACGTTGAGCAGTTCTTC.

This clonotype was observed many times. CDR3 in DNA: TGTGCCAGCAGCTCCCCCTCTTCCAGAGCGAACACCGGGGAGCTGTTTTTT. Protein product: CASSSPSSRANTGELFF. The chain employs TRBV7-9 and TRBJ2-2; D uncertain. The CDR3 extends over 17 amino acids. V lost 4 bases and J lost 0, with 15 bases in between. Germline assignment: CDR1 SEHNR and CDR2 FQNEAQ (reference sequence).

This clonotype was seen only a few times. This chain links TRBV13 with TRBJ2-7; 15 positions agree with TRBD2. Germline CDR1 PRHDT, CDR2 FYEKMQ (reference sequence). Trimming removed 5 bases from V and 3 bases from J; junction bases left unmatched: 5. There are 16 residues in the CDR3. In DNA, the CDR3 is TGTGCCAGCAGCCCCTCGGGACTAGCGGGAGGCTACGAGCAGTACTTC. Residues: CASSPSGLAGGYEQYF.

Ten or more counts support this clonotype. The V gene is TRBV20-1, the J gene TRBJ1-4; TRBD1 is a possible D gene (5 bases). V lost 3 bases and J lost 6, with 14 bases in between. In germline, CDR1 is DFQATT, CDR2 SNEGSKA (reference sequence). The length of the CDR3 is 14 residues. CDR3 amino acids: CSARGPIEYEKLFF. The CDR3, as DNA: TGCAGTGCTAGGGGGCCTATCGAGTATGAAAAACTGTTTTTT.

Many counts were recorded for this clonotype. The J gene is TRBJ2-3, the V gene TRBV5-1; D gene uncertain. The length of the CDR3 is 12 residues. V was clipped by 4 bases and J by 5 bases, with 8 bases between them. Germline CDR1 reads SGHRS; CDR2 reads YFSETQ. The CDR3, as DNA: TGCGCCAGCAGCCCGGACGGAGATACGCAGTATTTT. This translates into CASSPDGDTQYF.

The gene calls are TRBV15 and TRBJ1-1; maybe TRBD1 (6 bases). Trimming stripped 3 bases from V and 4 bases from J, with 18 bases between. The CDR3 loop spans 16 amino acids. Germline values: CDR1 LNHNV, CDR2 YYDKDF (reference sequence). CDR3 DNA: TGTGCCACCAGCAGTACCACAGGGTACGGGGGCACTGAAGCTTTCTTT. Residues: CATSSTTGYGGTEAFF.

The chain couples TRBV7-8 to TRBJ1-4; D perhaps matches TRBD1 (6 bases). The ends were cut back, 1 base at V and 8 bases at J, with 17 bases in the middle. CDR3 length: 16 amino acids. The V gene's germline CDR1 is SGHVS and CDR2 FQNEAQ. The CDR3 nucleotides are TGTGCCAGCAGCTTAGTGTCGGGGGGCGCGATCGAAAAACTGTTTTTT. Amino acids: CASSLVSGGAIEKLFF.

This clonotype has at least ten counts. This chain joins TRBV24-1 and TRBJ2-1, with no clear D. Germline V gene sequence: CDR1 KGHDR, CDR2 SFDVKD. CDR3 length: 14 amino acids. Trimming stripped 4 bases from V and 2 bases from J, with 8 bases between. CDR3 nucleotide sequence: TGTGCCACCAGTGAGGGTGGCACCTACAATGAGCAGTTCTTC. Encoded protein: CATSEGGTYNEQFF.

This clonotype was detected ten times or more. The rearrangement uses TRBV6-6 and TRBJ2-1; a weak D match, TRBD1 (6 bases). The CDR3 contains 12 residues. Germline-derived CDR1 and CDR2 are MNHNY and SVGAGI (reference sequence). V was cut by 2 bases and J by 13 bases, with 12 bases left in between. The CDR3 here is CASSYVTGPQFF. In nucleotides, the CDR3 is TGTGCCAGCAGTTACGTTACAGGGCCACAGTTCTTC.

The chain links TRBV9 to TRBJ2-3; D is possibly TRBD1 (5 bases). V lost 1 base and J 2 bases, leaving 11 bases between the germline ends. CDR3 size: 15 residues. The germline CDR1 and CDR2 sequences are SGDLS and YYNGEE. The CDR3 coding sequence is TGTGCCAGCAGCGTAAGGGGCAGAATCACAGATACGCAGTATTTT. It yields the protein CASSVRGRITDTQYF.

The chain couples TRBV7-7 to TRBJ2-2; 7 bases line up with TRBD2. In germline, CDR1 is SSHAT, CDR2 FNYEAQ (reference sequence). Losses at the gene ends were 5 bases for V and 0 bases for J; bases not matched to a gene: 6. CDR3 length: 16 residues. CDR3 nucleotides: TGTGCCAGCAGCGTCGGGGGAGGGACGAACACCGGGGAGCTGTTTTTT. This codes for CASSVGGGTNTGELFF.

This clonotype came up a few times. The genes are TRBV6-4 and TRBJ2-1, with a tentative D call TRBD1 (6 bases). Trimming took 0 bases from V and 0 from J, leaving 12 bases between them. The CDR3 is 17 residues long. Germline V lookup: CDR1 MRHNA, CDR2 SNTAGT. CDR3 in DNA: TGTGCCAGCAGTGACTCCCCCGCGGACAGCTCCTACAATGAGCAGTTCTTC. Encoded protein: CASSDSPADSSYNEQFF.

This sequence joins TRBV15 and TRBJ2-1, with 13 bases identical to TRBD2. Unmatched junction bases numbered 8, after V lost 4 bases and J lost 8 bases. CDR1 LNHNV and CDR2 YYDKDF come from the germline V gene (reference sequence). The CDR3 totals 16 residues. CDR3 sequence reads: CATSTGLAGAWDEQFF. The CDR3 coding sequence is TGTGCCACCAGCACCGGACTAGCGGGAGCTTGGGATGAGCAGTTCTTC.

The sample holds a few counts of this clonotype. V and J are TRBV4-2 and TRBJ2-1, with a weak D call TRBD2 (5 bases). Germline CDR1 LGHNA, CDR2 YNFKEQ. V lost 0 bases and J lost 3, with 12 bases in between. The CDR3 contains 16 residues. CDR3 nucleotide sequence: TGTGCCAGCAGCCAAGAACACGGCGGGTACTACAATGAGCAGTTCTTC. Translated: CASSQEHGGYYNEQFF.

This clonotype came up a few times. The V and J genes are TRBV9 and TRBJ1-1; maybe TRBD1 (5 bases). The CDR3 has 14 amino acids. The V end lost 0 bases, the J end lost 6 bases, and 12 bases lay between the germline ends. Germline CDR1 is SGDLS and CDR2 is YYNGEE. CDR3 sequence: CASSVGGGNAEAFF. The DNA for the CDR3 is TGTGCCAGCAGCGTAGGGGGGGGTAACGCTGAAGCTTTCTTT.

This clonotype was counted ten times or more. This chain uses TRBV7-9 with TRBJ2-7; 8 bases align to TRBD1. This CDR3 has 12 amino acids. The V gene end was trimmed by 4 bases and the J gene end by 6 bases; junction bases not matched to a gene: 2. CDR1 and CDR2 (germline): SEHNR, FQNEAQ (reference sequence). The DNA for the CDR3 is TGTGCCAGCAGCTCAGACAGGGGCGAGCAGTACTTC. This codes for CASSSDRGEQYF.

This chain connects TRBV7-8 to TRBJ2-2, with 9 bases aligning to TRBD2. There are 15 residues in the CDR3. V shed 1 base, J shed 4 bases, and the junction held 1 base outside the gene matches. Germline V gene lookup returns CDR1 SGHVS and CDR2 FQNEAQ. CDR3 sequence reads: CASSLGGGVTGELFF. The CDR3 coding sequence is TGTGCCAGCAGCTTAGGCGGGGGGGTCACCGGGGAGCTGTTTTTT.

The chain links TRBV27 to TRBJ2-1, with unresolved D. Trimming pared 5 bases from V and 0 bases from J, leaving 14 bases between. Germline CDR1 reads MNHEY; CDR2 reads SMNVEV (reference sequence). CDR3 length equals 16 residues. CDR3 bases: TGTGCCAGCAGTCTCAGACCGCAGAGCTCCTACAATGAGCAGTTCTTC. This gives the protein CASSLRPQSSYNEQFF.

The chain carries TRBV7-9 and TRBJ2-7; no firm D call. Germline CDR1 SEHNR, CDR2 FQNEAQ (reference sequence). The CDR3 contains 13 residues. Trimming stripped 5 bases from V and 3 bases from J, with 11 bases between. Here the CDR3 reads CASSPDGYYEQYV. CDR3 nucleotide sequence: TGTGCCAGCAGCCCGGACGGATACTACGAGCAGTACGTC.

This clonotype came up many times. This sequence joins TRBV10-3 and TRBJ2-2; D is undetermined. Germline CDR1 is ENHRY and CDR2 is SYGVKD. This CDR3 region has 13 residues. Trimming removed 7 bases at V and 5 bases at J, with 11 bases between. CDR3 region: CAITTALTGELFF. The CDR3 DNA reads TGTGCCATCACTACGGCCTTGACCGGGGAGCTGTTTTTT.

In this sample, this clonotype turned up a few times. V and J are TRBV3-1 and TRBJ2-1; 8 nucleotides line up with TRBD2. This CDR3 is 15 amino acids long. Germline V gene lookup returns CDR1 LGHDT and CDR2 YNNKEL (reference sequence). V shed 7 bases and J 4 bases; nucleotides not matched to a gene: 9. CDR3 sequence (DNA): TGTGCCAGCACCCCTCGGGGGGGCTCTTACAATGAGCAGTTCTTC. Amino acid sequence: CASTPRGGSYNEQFF.

This clonotype was found a few times. CDR3 DNA sequence: TGTGCCAGCAGTGAAGAAATGTTCTATAAGCGGTACTTC. It specifies CASSEEMFYKRYF. The V and J genes are TRBV2 and TRBJ2-7, with D unresolved. V was shortened by 1 base and J by 12 bases, with 16 bases between the two germline ends. The CDR3 has 13 amino acids. Germline lookup yields CDR1 SNHLY and CDR2 FYNNEI.

The rearrangement joins TRBV5-5 to TRBJ1-6; D gene uncertain. The V and J ends lost 4 bases and 7 bases respectively, with 18 bases between them. The CDR3 extends over 16 amino acids. Germline loops: CDR1 SGHKS, CDR2 YYEKEE (reference sequence). This CDR3 reads CASSEDLSDVNSPLHF. CDR3 sequence (DNA): TGTGCCAGCAGCGAGGACCTATCAGACGTCAATTCACCCCTCCACTTT.

The rearrangement links TRBV7-8 to TRBJ2-5; weak D call: TRBD1 (6 bases). The CDR3 contains 13 residues. Germline V CDR1 and CDR2: SGHVS, FQNEAQ. V dropped 6 bases and J dropped 4 bases, with 12 bases sitting between them. The DNA of the CDR3 is TGTGCCAGCAGTCGGGACATCGGAGAGACCCAGTACTTC. It yields the protein CASSRDIGETQYF.

This clonotype has a handful of counts. The chain carries TRBV5-6 and TRBJ2-4, with D maybe TRBD1 (6 bases). This CDR3 comprises 16 residues. V was clipped by 0 bases and J by 4 bases, with 14 bases between them. Looked up from germline, CDR1 is SGHDT and CDR2 is YYEEEE. CDR3 amino acids: CASSLVGDKGKNIQYF. DNA for the CDR3: TGTGCCAGCAGCTTGGTGGGGGACAAGGGGAAAAACATTCAGTACTTC.

The chain carries TRBV2 and TRBJ2-1; maybe TRBD2 (5 bases). This CDR3 comprises 16 residues. In germline, CDR1 is SNHLY, CDR2 FYNNEI. Deletions cut 2 bases from V and 0 bases from J, with 11 bases between. The CDR3 reads CASSESGLSSYNEQFF. In DNA, the CDR3 is TGTGCCAGCAGTGAAAGCGGACTGAGCTCCTACAATGAGCAGTTCTTC.

This clonotype appeared a few times. The genes are TRBV29-1 and TRBJ1-1; D remains ambiguous. The length of the CDR3 is 11 residues. Germline CDR1 reads SQVTM; CDR2 reads ANQGSEA. The V end was cut by 5 bases, the J end by 4 bases, with 8 bases between. The DNA for the CDR3 is TGCAGCGTTCCGACACCCACTGAAGCTTTCTTT. Amino acids: CSVPTPTEAFF. Drawing the rest from reference TRBV29-1 and TRBJ1-1, the complete variable domain is SAVISQKPSRDICQRGTSLTIQCQVDSQVTMMFWYRQQPGQSLTLIATANQGSEATYESGFVIDKFPISRPNLTFSTLTVSNMSPEDSSIYLCSVPTPTEAFFGQGTRLTVV.

About this clonotype: Germline and junction disagree at one end, which may indicate a read error. J is TRBJ2-7 and V is TRBV20-1; 9 nucleotides line up with TRBD2. The CDR3 totals 17 residues. The V gene's germline CDR1 is DFQATT and CDR2 SNEGSKA (reference sequence). The CDR3 coding sequence is TGCTGTGCTAGAGATTCAGCTAGCGGGGTCCCCCCCTACGAGCAGTACTTC. This sequence encodes CCARDSASGVPPYEQYF.

The chain couples TRBV12-5 to TRBJ2-5, with a possible D match to TRBD1 (6 bases). CDR3 length: 12 residues. V lost 7 bases, J lost 4 bases, and 10 bases lay in between. The germline gives CDR1 LGHNT, CDR2 FRNRAP. Written as DNA, the CDR3 is TGTGCTAGTGCCCCAGGGGTAGAGACCCAGTACTTC. Translating it yields CASAPGVETQYF.